A selection of T cell receptor beta chains follows, all from one sample in a study of cytomegalovirus exposure and HLA in healthy donors. TCRdb's copy holds only in-frame clones and misses some; the assay was immunoSEQ multiplex PCR. Here the sample spans around 100,000 clones, roughly 71% being singletons. Sequenced sample: PBMCs. The receptors here all came from a man between 35 and 55 years old in good health and CMV-seropositive. CDR3s include the opening cysteine and the closing phenylalanine or tryptophan. D genes are given only for firm matches. Size values are once, few and many counts, or a class for expanded clones, and some rows have none.

NA	TRBV30	few	TRBJ1-4	TGTGCCTGGAGGGATCCCCTGAGGCGGTCAACTAATGAAAAACTGTTTTTT	CAWRDPLRRSTNEKLFF
NA	TRBV2	NA	TRBJ1-1	TGTGCCAGCGCCAGGGGCAGAGACACTGAAGCTTTCTTT	CASARGRDTEAFF
TRBD1	TRBV7-2	NA	TRBJ1-1	TGTGCCAGCAGCTTGCAGGGGGCCACTGAAGCTTTCTTT	CASSLQGATEAFF
TRBD2	TRBV6-1	NA	TRBJ2-1	TGTGCCAGCAGTGAAAGGGAGGGGCAGTTCTTC	CASSEREGQFF
NA	TRBV11-2	NA	TRBJ2-1	TGTGCCAGCAGCCTCCTGGCTTTTCAACCAAACAATGAGCAGTTCTTC	CASSLLAFQPNNEQFF
NA	TRBV30	NA	TRBJ2-1	TGTGCCTGGAGTGTAAGTCTAGAGTCCTACAATGAGCAGTTCTTC	CAWSVSLESYNEQFF
TRBD2	TRBV27	NA	TRBJ2-1	TGTGCCAGCAGTCTAGCGGGAGTTGAGCAGTTCTTC	CASSLAGVEQFF
NA	TRBV30	NA	TRBJ2-5	TGTGCCTGGAGTGTCCGGGGGACTCGGGGGTCCCAGTACTTC	CAWSVRGTRGSQYF
TRBD2	TRBV7-3	NA	TRBJ2-7	TGTGCCAGCAGCTTAACTAGCGGGGGTTTCGGGTACGAGCAGTACTTC	CASSLTSGGFGYEQYF
NA	TRBV5-1	NA	TRBJ1-1	TGCGCCAGCAGCTTGGGGGACTTCGCTAATTCGGAAGCTTTCTTT	CASSLGDFANSEAFF
NA	TRBV10-3	NA	TRBJ1-4	TGTGCCATCAGTCAGGGTGGCGAAAAACTGTTTTTT	CAISQGGEKLFF
NA	TRBV10-2	once	TRBJ2-7	TGCGCCAGCAGTGCAGTCCGCTACGAGCAGTACTTC	CASSAVRYEQYF
TRBD2	TRBV4-2	NA	TRBJ2-1	TGTGCCAGCAGCGACGAGGGCGGGAGCTCCTACAATGAGCAGTTCTTC	CASSDEGGSSYNEQFF
NA	TRBV6-5	NA	TRBJ1-1	TGTGCCAGCAGTTACTCCAAAGCCGGGACAAACACTGAAGCTTTCTTT	CASSYSKAGTNTEAFF
NA	TRBV30	NA	TRBJ2-4	TGTGCCTGGAAAAGCCTAGCCAAAAACATTCAGTACTTC	CAWKSLAKNIQYF
TRBD1	TRBV11-2	NA	TRBJ1-2	TGTGCCAGCAGCTTAGGTGCAGGACAGGGCAAGGGCTACACCTTC	CASSLGAGQGKGYTF
NA	TRBV9	NA	TRBJ1-3	TGTGCCAGCAGCCACGGGAACACCATATATTTT	CASSHGNTIYF
NA	TRBV27	few	TRBJ2-7	TGTGCCAGCAGTTTATCGTTGGGGGCTAGCGGCTACGAGCAGTACTTC	CASSLSLGASGYEQYF
NA	TRBV7-8	NA	TRBJ1-4	TGTGCCAGCACTACCGGGGGGGGAGTCGAAAAACTGTTTTTT	CASTTGGGVEKLFF
NA	TRBV27	NA	TRBJ2-5	TGTGCCAGCAGCCCATCGGGAGAGACCCAGTACTTC	CASSPSGETQYF
TRBD1	TRBV6-1	NA	TRBJ1-1	TGTGCCAGCAGAAAAGACAGGGGAACTGAAGCTTTCTTT	CASRKDRGTEAFF
TRBD1	TRBV19	many	TRBJ1-5	TGTGCCAGTAGCCGCTTCGGGACAGGGAGCAATCAGCCCCAGCATTTT	CASSRFGTGSNQPQHF
TRBD1	TRBV11-2	NA	TRBJ1-1	TGTGCCAGCAGCCTCACAGGGGGCCAAACTGAAGCTTTCTTT	CASSLTGGQTEAFF
NA	TRBV19	NA	TRBJ1-1	TGTGCCAGTAGTATAGCAACGGACACTGAAGCTTTCTTT	CASSIATDTEAFF
NA	TRBV7-9	NA	TRBJ2-4	TGTGCCAGCAGCGGCGCGGCGGCCAAAAACATTCAGTACTTC	CASSGAAAKNIQYF
TRBD1	TRBV4-1	NA	TRBJ1-1	TGCGCCAGCAGCCAGCTATTGCCGGGACAGGGGGCAGGAACGGCTTTCTTT	CASSQLLPGQGAGTAFF
NA	TRBV7-9	once	TRBJ1-2	TGTGCCAGCACAGGGGTTGACTATGGCTACACCTTC	CASTGVDYGYTF
NA	TRBV4-2	NA	TRBJ1-2	TGTGCCAGCAGCCAAGAGGCAGGGACTAACTATGGCTACACCTTC	CASSQEAGTNYGYTF
TRBD1	TRBV9	NA	TRBJ1-2	TGTGCCAGCAGAGACAGGGGCGCCGTCTATGGCTACACCTTC	CASRDRGAVYGYTF
TRBD2	TRBV12-5	once	TRBJ2-1	TGTGCTAGTGGTACCGGGCTAGCGGTCTCCTACAATGAGCAGTTCTTC	CASGTGLAVSYNEQFF
NA	TRBV5-1	NA	TRBJ2-1	TGCGCCAGCAGCTTTCAGGGTATCCTCAGCTCCTACAATGAGCAGTTCTTC	CASSFQGILSSYNEQFF
NA	TRBV9	NA	TRBJ1-2	TGTGCCAGCAGCGTAGACTATACGGATGGCTACACCTTC	CASSVDYTDGYTF
NA	TRBV5-1	NA	TRBJ2-4	TGCGCCAGCAGCTTACAGGGAAACATTCAGTACTTC	CASSLQGNIQYF
TRBD1	TRBV19	NA	TRBJ2-1	TGTGCCAGTAGTCACCGGACAGGGGGCTACAATGAGCAGTTCTTC	CASSHRTGGYNEQFF
NA	TRBV18	NA	TRBJ2-7	TGTGCCAGCTCACCACCGGAGGGGGCCTTGATCGACGAGCAGTACTTC	CASSPPEGALIDEQYF
NA	TRBV7-9	few	TRBJ1-2	TGTGCCAGCAGCACACAGGGTTATGGCTACACCTTC	CASSTQGYGYTF
NA	TRBV2	few	TRBJ2-5	TGTGCCAGCAGCGCAGACATACAAGAGACCCAGTACTTC	CASSADIQETQYF
NA	TRBV2	NA	TRBJ2-3	TGTGCCAGCAGTGTCAGGCGGAGGCAGACTAACACAGATACGCAGTATTTT	CASSVRRRQTNTDTQYF
NA	TRBV6-1	NA	TRBJ2-5	TGTGCCAGCAACGTCCGGGGGTTTGAGGAGACCCAGTACTTC	CASNVRGFEETQYF
TRBD2	TRBV29-1	NA	TRBJ2-1	TGCAGCGTTGATGGTCTAGCGGAGGATTCTAGCTCCTACAATGAGCAGTTCTTC	CSVDGLAEDSSSYNEQFF
NA	TRBV11-2	NA	TRBJ2-3	TGTGCCAGCAGCTTAATCGCAGATACGCAGTATTTT	CASSLIADTQYF
TRBD2	TRBV7-3	NA	TRBJ2-7	TGTGCCAGCAGCTTAGGCGGGACTAGTCCTCACGAGCAGTACTTC	CASSLGGTSPHEQYF
TRBD1	TRBV19	NA	TRBJ1-2	TGTGCCAGTAGCCCGGGACAGAACTATGGCTACACCTTC	CASSPGQNYGYTF
NA	TRBV25-1	NA	TRBJ1-5	TGTGCCAGCAGTCTGACAACGTCTTCGCCCCAGCATTTT	CASSLTTSSPQHF
TRBD1	TRBV4-1	NA	TRBJ2-7	TGCGCCAGCAGCCGGGGACAGCTCCCCTACGAGCAGTACTTC	CASSRGQLPYEQYF
NA	TRBV5-4	NA	TRBJ2-1	TGTGCCAGCAGCTTGGTTGACAATGAGCAGCAGTTCTTC	CASSLVDNEQQFF
TRBD2	TRBV10-3	NA	TRBJ2-1	TGTGCCAACGAGTCCTCAGGGACGGGACTAGCGGGAGTTCATGAGCAGTTCTTC	CANESSGTGLAGVHEQFF
NA	TRBV10-2	NA	TRBJ2-7	TGCGCCAGCAGTGAGTTGGAGTCCTACGAGCAGTACTTC	CASSELESYEQYF
TRBD1	TRBV7-3	NA	TRBJ2-1	TGTGCCAGCAGCTTAACGGGACAGGGTTTCTGGGACACGAATGAGCAGTTCTTC	CASSLTGQGFWDTNEQFF
NA	TRBV7-8	few	TRBJ2-3	TGTGCCAGCAGCTTAGGGACAAGCACAGATACGCAGTATTTT	CASSLGTSTDTQYF
NA	TRBV29-1	once	TRBJ1-2	TGCAGCGTTGAAACAGGGTTAGACTATGGCTACACCTTC	CSVETGLDYGYTF